What follows describes a single T cell receptor beta chain. As yet, its antigen is unknown. This sample stems from a study of T cells expressing NK-cell markers. Study overall: According to the study, TCR beta repertoires originated from sorted CD3+CD56+NKG2C+, CD3+CD56+NKG2C- and CD3+CD56-NKG2C+ T cells. Most of the eight sequenced donors tested HCMV-seropositive; one tested seronegative.

5'RACE template switching built TCR beta cDNA with unique molecular identifiers. No DNA is given; TCRdb re-called the 5' RACE reads and lists each CDR3 protein once. In total, the table holds roughly 450,000 distinct CDR3 sequences. Study-wide points: Questions lingered over whether expanded NKG2C+ T cell clones were HCMV-specific.

Sequencing was done on a sample of blood T cells: a sorted CD56 or NKG2C T cell subset, CD4+ or CD8+ T cells, or bulk PBMC T cells (not recorded which). This receptor was identified in a woman in her forties or fifties in good health.

The CDR3 reads CASSLARLGRGPMNTEAFF. J is TRBJ1-1 and V is TRBV7-8. The CDR3 has 19 residues. Germline CDR1 and CDR2: SGHVS and FQNEAQ.